This T cell receptor (beta chain) emerged from a study of blood T cells in healthy people across ages. Trimming shortened V by 7 bases and J by 2 bases, and 17 bases separated the two germline ends. CDR3 size: 14 residues. Per the germline V gene, CDR1 is DFQATT and CDR2 is SNEGSKA (reference sequence). A second about 7 to 11 cycle PCR used barcoded and J-beta primers. TCRdb fed the 5' RACE reads into MiXCR, producing one record per CDR3 protein. The sample lists roughly 1.9 million distinct CDR3 sequences; about two fifths were seen once. The sequence derives from a human donor in good health. The sequenced material came from blood. The gene calls are TRBV20-1 and TRBJ2-5; D may match TRBD1 or TRBD2 (6 bases each). As DNA, the CDR3 is TGCAGTGTGGTCGGGGGCAGATTACAAGAGACCCAGTACTTC. It yields the protein CSVVGGRLQETQYF.